This T cell receptor (beta chain) emerged from a study of cytomegalovirus exposure and HLA in healthy donors. The ends lost 10 bases at V and 2 bases at J; junction bases unmatched: 5. The CDR3 covers 13 residues. Germline V lookup: CDR1 KGHSH, CDR2 LQKENI. It was with 60 Vbeta and 13 Jbeta primers that the PCR ran. Profiled with immunoSEQ multiplex PCR; TCRdb holds only in-frame clones, not every one. The sample has about 200,000 clones, around four fifths seen once; the top ten hold roughly 1.6%. Source material: PBMCs. The V gene is TRBV18, the J gene TRBJ2-7; TRBD1 matches at 10 bases. The sequence was collected from a man in his forties or fifties in good health and CMV-seronegative. CDR3 loop: CATAGTGAYEQYF. CDR3 sequence (DNA): TGTGCCACCGCCGGGACAGGGGCCTACGAGCAGTACTTC.